The 2 T cell receptor beta chains presented below share a single source sample, sequenced in a study of early T cells in non-severe SARS-CoV-2 infection. A single record per CDR3 protein comes from TCRdb applying MiXCR to the 5' RACE reads. The sample consists of tens of thousands of distinct CDR3 sequences, around 6.6% of them appearing once. Sequences were derived from whole blood, sampled at baseline. All receptors come from an adult who was a healthcare worker with PCR-confirmed SARS-CoV-2 infection or an uninfected control (not recorded which).

This clonotype was found many times. The chain uses TRBV20-1 and TRBJ1-1; D is uncertain. V dropped 0 bases and J dropped 8 bases, with 13 bases sitting between them. Looked up from germline, CDR1 is DFQATT and CDR2 is SNEGSKA (reference sequence). This CDR3 comprises 13 residues. CDR3 loop: CSARDPRSVEAFF. The CDR3 DNA is TGCAGTGCTAGAGATCCCCGGTCTGTAGAAGCTTTCTTT.

Ten or more counts support this clonotype. The V call is TRBV6-5, the J call TRBJ2-6; D perhaps matches TRBD2 (5 bases). Looked up from germline, CDR1 is MNHEY and CDR2 is SVGAGI. The CDR3 extends over 17 amino acids. The ends were cut back, 0 bases at V and 4 bases at J, with 13 bases in the middle. The CDR3 DNA reads TGTGCCAGCAGTTACTCGTCGAGGGAGTCAGGGGCCAACGTCCTGACTTTC. Translating gives CASSYSSRESGANVLTF.